This T cell receptor (beta chain) stems from a study of regulatory T cells in long-lasting Graves disease. Overall study context: Over-5-year antithyroid drug use with positive TSH receptor antibodies defined persistent Graves' disease in the study. Study observations and caveats: Favored usage of TRBV28, TRBJ1-2 and TRBJ2-5 was recorded in persistent disease.

The CDR3 has 14 amino acids. Trimming took 5 bases from V and 6 from J, leaving 16 bases between them. CDR1 is DFQATT, CDR2 SNEGSKA, per germline (reference sequence). Time point indicated: persistent/refractory GD, antithyroid drugs over 5 years with positive TRAb. From RNA extracted from PBMCs, the TCR library was made. A peripheral blood sample, 8 to 10 milliliters in volume, was drawn into EDTA tubes. Both iRepertoire HTBI primers and Arm-PCR of CDR3 regions were used to build the TCR beta libraries. TCRdb processed the multiplex PCR reads anew with MiXCR; each CDR3 protein has one entry. Of 600,000 to 850,000 distinct CDR3 sequences listed, around 32% are singletons. Worth noting for this clonotype: The antigen is undetermined.

The sequences come from peripheral blood mononuclear cells (PBMCs), collected when the disease was refractory, from a patient treated with antithyroid drugs. The receptor was derived from a female donor with Graves disease. This chain connects TRBV20-1 to TRBJ1-4; D is unresolved. CDR3: CSAALGVSDEKLFF. Here the CDR3 DNA reads TGCAGTGCTGCCCTTGGGGTCAGCGATGAAAAACTGTTTTTT.